The 15 T cell receptor beta chains reported below all come from one sample, sequenced in a study of regulatory T cells in long-lasting Graves disease. According to the study, TCR beta libraries were built with iRepertoire HTBI primers and CDR3-region Arm-PCR. TCRdb fed the multiplex PCR reads into MiXCR, producing one record per CDR3 protein. The sample records about 340,000 distinct CDR3 sequences, about 20% being singletons. The time point: persistent/refractory GD, antithyroid drugs over 5 years with positive TRAb. Isolated PBMC RNA provided the starting material for the TCR library. The sample in question was peripheral blood mononuclear cells (PBMCs), obtained when the disease was refractory, from a patient treated with antithyroid drugs. The receptor set was obtained from a female donor with Graves disease.

This clonotype was seen ten or more times. This chain joins TRBV7-8 and TRBJ1-1; TRBD1 is a possible D gene (6 bases). The CDR3 contains 16 residues. Germline V gives CDR1 SGHVS, CDR2 FQNEAQ. The V gene lost 3 bases and the J gene lost 1 base, with 15 bases spanning the gap. CDR3 sequence (DNA): TGTGCCAGCAGCTTCACCCCGTGGGGGGCGAACACTGAAGCTTTCTTT. Translation gives CASSFTPWGANTEAFF.

This clonotype was observed many times. The rearrangement uses TRBV7-9 and TRBJ2-7; D gene uncertain. Germline V lookup: CDR1 SEHNR, CDR2 FQNEAQ (reference sequence). The length of the CDR3 is 14 residues. Trimming cost V 1 base and J 3 bases, with 10 bases left between them. The CDR3 region has the DNA TGTGCCAGCAGCTTAGGGCCTTCAATCTACGAGCAGTACTTC. This codes for CASSLGPSIYEQYF.

The chain has TRBV7-9 and TRBJ2-5, with unresolved D. The V gene lost 5 bases and the J gene lost 5 bases, with 27 bases spanning the gap. CDR1 and CDR2 from the germline V gene are SEHNR and FQNEAQ (reference sequence). This CDR3 contains 18 residues. The CDR3 reads CASSPLGSGASRKETQYF. DNA for the CDR3: TGTGCCAGCAGCCCCCTAGGTTCAGGCGCCAGTAGGAAGGAGACCCAGTACTTC.

The chain couples TRBV7-9 to TRBJ1-2; TRBD1 matches at 8 bases. The junction had 10 bases not matched to a gene; V was cut back by 5 bases and J by 5 bases. Germline CDR1 and CDR2: SEHNR and FQNEAQ (reference sequence). The CDR3 runs to 15 residues. The CDR3 DNA sequence: TGTGCCAGCAGCCCCACAGGACAGGGTCGATATGGCTACACCTTC. It translates to CASSPTGQGRYGYTF.

This clonotype has ten or more counts. The chain couples TRBV6-1 to TRBJ2-4; maybe TRBD2 (5 bases). V was clipped by 2 bases and J by 1 base, with 9 bases between them. Germline CDR1 reads MNHNS; CDR2 reads SASEGT. This CDR3 is 15 amino acids long. The CDR3 loop is CASSESWEAKNIQYF. The CDR3 coding sequence is TGTGCCAGCAGTGAAAGTTGGGAGGCCAAAAACATTCAGTACTTC.

The rearrangement uses TRBV6-1 and TRBJ2-5, with 7 positions matching TRBD1. Germline lookup yields CDR1 MNHNS and CDR2 SASEGT. The CDR3 loop spans 14 amino acids. The trim removed 7 bases at V and 4 bases at J, leaving 9 bases unmatched. DNA for the CDR3: TGTGCCAGCAAAGGGACAGACTCGGGAGAGACCCAGTACTTC. Residues: CASKGTDSGETQYF.

This clonotype was counted at least ten times. V gene TRBV6-2 or TRBV6-3 combines with J gene TRBJ2-2; D ambiguous. Germline-derived CDR1 and CDR2 are MNHEY and SVGEGT. Trimming shortened V by 5 bases and J by 7 bases, and 8 bases separated the two germline ends. The CDR3 runs to 12 residues. The CDR3 loop reads CASSQGYGELFF. Here the CDR3 DNA reads TGTGCCAGCAGTCAAGGATACGGGGAGCTGTTTTTT.

This clonotype was counted many times. The rearrangement joins TRBV4-1 to TRBJ1-4; D not resolved. The CDR3 contains 15 residues. Germline CDR1 MGHRA, CDR2 YSYEKL. V gave up 4 bases and J gave up 0 bases, with 9 bases separating them. This CDR3 is CASSRTGPTNEKLFF. CDR3 nucleotide sequence: TGCGCCAGCAGCCGGACGGGTCCAACTAATGAAAAACTGTTTTTT.

This clonotype was detected only once. Possible read error: a much larger clone is one base away. The chain is built from TRBV30 and TRBJ2-5; the match to TRBD2 covers 13 bases. This CDR3 spans 16 amino acids. V lost 5 bases to trimming and J lost 3 bases; unmatched junction nucleotides: 9. Per germline, CDR1 GTSNPN and CDR2 SVGIG (reference sequence). In DNA, the CDR3 is TGTGCCTGGGGTGCAGGACTAGCGGGAGCGAAAGAGACCCAGTACTTC. Amino acid sequence: CAWGAGLAGAKETQYF.

This clonotype was detected a few times. The rearrangement uses TRBV19 and TRBJ1-1, with D hard to call. Germline loops: CDR1 LNHDA, CDR2 SQIVND (reference sequence). The ends were cut back, 7 bases at V and 1 base at J, with 13 bases in the middle. The CDR3 covers 14 residues. The CDR3 DNA reads TGTGCCAGTACCGTCTCGTGGGCGAACACTGAAGCTTTCTTT. This sequence encodes CASTVSWANTEAFF.

With respect to this clonotype: One base away lies a much larger clone, so this may be a sequencing read error. The chain joins TRBV28 to TRBJ1-4; no clear D. Germline CDR1 reads MDHEN; CDR2 reads SYDVKM. The CDR3 totals 15 residues. With 6 bases removed from V and 6 bases from J, the gap between germline ends came to 17 bases. The CDR3 spells CASRDPLSEYEKLFF. CDR3 DNA sequence: TGTGCCAGCAGGGACCCGCTCTCAGAGTATGAAAAACTGTTTTTT.

This clonotype was detected many times. The gene calls are TRBV12-3 or TRBV12-4 and TRBJ2-7, with 12 bases fitting TRBD1. Unmatched junction bases numbered 7, after V lost 3 bases and J lost 10 bases. CDR3 length: 14 amino acids. The CDR3 spells CASSLGDRGHRQYF. The DNA of the CDR3 is TGTGCCAGCAGTTTGGGGGACAGGGGGCATAGACAGTACTTC.

The chain employs TRBV11-2 and TRBJ2-3, with D perhaps TRBD2 (5 bases). Germline V gives CDR1 SGHAT, CDR2 FQNNGV. Trimming left V 5 bases short and J 8 bases short, with 20 bases between. This CDR3 contains 15 residues. The CDR3 sequence: CASSPQPGPRGTQYF. The CDR3 DNA sequence: TGTGCCAGCAGCCCTCAACCTGGACCACGGGGTACGCAGTATTTT.

Turning to this clonotype: One end of the junction fails to match germline, which may point to a read error. The V gene is TRBV11-3, the J gene TRBJ2-1; 7 bases agree with TRBD1. This CDR3 contains 17 residues. The germline CDR1 and CDR2 sequences are SGHNT and YENEEA. CDR3 in amino acids: CASGLALGAGGNNEQFF. CDR3 bases: TGTGCCAGCGGCTTGGCCCTCGGGGCAGGGGGTAACAATGAGCAGTTCTTC.

The V and J genes are TRBV3-1 and TRBJ2-1, with D possibly being TRBD2 (5 bases). Germline-derived CDR1 and CDR2 are LGHDT and YNNKEL (reference sequence). CDR3 length equals 15 residues. The V end was cut by 1 base, the J end by 2 bases, with 9 bases between. CDR3 loop: CASSQAEAPYNEQFF. The CDR3 nucleotides are TGTGCCAGCAGCCAAGCGGAGGCGCCCTACAATGAGCAGTTCTTC.